This T cell receptor beta chain emerged from a study of blood T cell repertoires in COVID-19. The germline CDR1 and CDR2 sequences are SNHLY and FYNNEI. Trimming took off 3 bases at V and 0 bases at J, with 3 bases between the two ends. This CDR3 is built from 13 residues. Clones were sequenced by immunoSEQ multiplex PCR, and TCRdb holds only the in-frame ones, with some missing. This sample has approximately 100,000 clones; around 80% occur once, and the top ten carry 20% to 25%. The sequencing input was peripheral blood. The chain employs TRBV2 and TRBJ1-3, with D hard to call. The receptor was isolated from a man in his 60s with acute or convalescent COVID-19. CDR3 sequence reads: CASSESSGNTIYF. In DNA, the CDR3 is TGTGCCAGCAGTGAGAGCTCTGGAAACACCATATATTTT.